This T cell receptor beta chain originates from a study of blood T cell repertoires in COVID-19. For the study at large: There were acute and convalescent COVID-19 samples, and they came from the United States, Italy and Spain. Nucleic acid was either cDNA or gDNA, and it came from T cells, B-cell-depleted T cells, or PBMCs.

Sequencing used immunoSEQ multiplex PCR; TCRdb keeps in-frame clones, though not all of them. The top ten clones hold approximately 38% of a sample with roughly 140,000 clones, less than 90% of them seen once. The CDR3 is 14 amino acids. Germline trimming cut 5 bases from V and 1 base from J; bases unmatched to any gene: 3. Germline CDR1 is ENHRY and CDR2 is SYGVKD. The chain uses TRBV10-3 and TRBJ1-2, with TRBD1 matching over 8 bases. The sequenced material came from peripheral blood. The TCR was taken from a human donor in a cohort sampled during active COVID-19. Here the CDR3 DNA reads TGTGCCATCAGTAAACAGGGGGGTAACTATGGCTACACCTTC. Translated, it gives CAISKQGGNYGYTF.